Sequencing of this TCR beta chain was carried out in a study of blood T cell repertoires in COVID-19. Study summary: The United States, Italy and Spain provided the acute and convalescent COVID-19 samples.

The assay was immunoSEQ multiplex PCR, and TCRdb's table has in-frame clones only and misses some. The sample carries approximately 150,000 clones, approximately 88% recorded once. This CDR3 spans 13 amino acids. CDR1 SQVTM and CDR2 ANQGSEA come from the germline V gene. V was cut by 7 bases and J by 4 bases, with 15 bases left in between. This clonotype originated in a woman in her forties or fifties with acute or convalescent COVID-19. Sequencing was carried out using peripheral blood. The rearrangement uses TRBV29-1 and TRBJ2-3; a possible D gene is TRBD2 (6 bases). CDR3 sequence: CSGGAGRADTQYF. CDR3 coding DNA: TGCAGCGGCGGGGCGGGGCGCGCAGATACGCAGTATTTT.